This T cell receptor (beta chain) was observed in a study of shared clonotypes between healthy human individuals. Whole-study findings and limits: Among donors, the sharing of clonotypes was expected to be influenced by sequencing depth.

Running of the assay took place at deep level. Clones were read by immunoSEQ multiplex PCR, and TCRdb kept only the in-frame ones, dropping some. The table records over a million clones, around three quarters of them present only once. This clone came up a few times. Its antigen is as yet unknown. The junction does not match germline at one end; this may be a read error. Naive CD4+ cells were CD45RA-selected; the remaining cells were memory. This clonotype was sampled from a young man in good health. Some clones in this sample may be carry-over from other donors' samples. Sequencing was done on a sample of memory CD4+ T cells from PBMCs. Specified subset: CD45RA-negative fraction.

This chain's CDR3 is CASTLRERLYEQYF. The CDR3 nucleotides read TGTGCCAGCACCTTGCGGGAGAGATTGTACGAGCAGTACTTC. This chain joins TRBV5-6 and TRBJ2-7; TRBD2 aligns across 7 bases. The CDR3 covers 14 residues. The germline CDR1 and CDR2 sequences are SGHDT and YYEEEE.